Below are 6 T cell receptor beta chains sequenced from a single sample in a study of T-cell memory formation after mild COVID-19. TCRdb passed the 5' RACE reads through MiXCR, listing each CDR3 protein once. The table includes approximately 250,000 distinct CDR3 sequences, over 15% detected once. The sequencing sample was made of PBMCs or a T cell subset sorted from them (not recorded which). These TCRs come from an adult woman who had mild COVID-19 (a few samples of this study predate the infection). Cell type and time point are not known.

V is TRBV11-3 and J is TRBJ2-7, with 14 bases matching TRBD2. The CDR3 sequence is 16 residues long. Trimming cost V 8 bases and J 0 bases; bases outside gene matches: 6. Per germline, CDR1 SGHNT and CDR2 YENEEA. CDR3 protein: CASGGLAGALSYEQYF. The CDR3 coding sequence is TGTGCCAGCGGGGGACTAGCGGGAGCTCTCTCCTACGAGCAGTACTTC.

This clonotype was recorded a few times. The rearrangement uses TRBV5-1 and TRBJ2-3; D may be TRBD1 or TRBD2 (5 bases each). The CDR3 is made up of 16 amino acids. Germline CDR1 SGHRS, CDR2 YFSETQ. Deletions cut 0 bases from V and 2 bases from J, with 13 bases between. CDR3: CASSLDGSGLTDTQYF. The CDR3 bases are TGCGCCAGCAGCTTGGACGGGTCGGGGCTCACAGATACGCAGTATTTT.

This sequence joins TRBV12-3 or TRBV12-4 and TRBJ2-1, with 8 nucleotides matching TRBD1. V was clipped by 7 bases and J by 9 bases; unmatched bases: 2. The CDR3 totals 11 residues. The CDR3 loop reads CASNRGAEQFF. In DNA form, the CDR3 reads TGTGCCAGCAACAGGGGGGCTGAGCAGTTCTTC.

This clonotype was observed a handful of times. The V call is TRBV10-3, the J call TRBJ2-7, with D maybe TRBD2 (5 bases). This CDR3 spans 13 amino acids. Trimming took off 4 bases at V and 2 bases at J, with 9 bases between the two ends. The germline V gene encodes CDR1 ENHRY and CDR2 SYGVKD. CDR3 amino acids: CAISGTVTYEQYF. The CDR3 DNA sequence: TGTGCCATCAGTGGGACTGTAACCTACGAGCAGTACTTC.

The gene calls are TRBV4-3 and TRBJ2-3; a possible D gene is TRBD2 (5 bases). The CDR3 loop spans 16 amino acids. Germline CDR1 and CDR2: LGHNA and YSLEER. Trimming removed 1 base from V and 3 bases from J, with 14 bases in between. The CDR3 sequence is CASSQVYRGSTDTQYF. As DNA, the CDR3 is TGCGCCAGCAGCCAAGTTTACCGGGGTTCTACAGATACGCAGTATTTT.

This clonotype has more than one count but fewer than ten. The CDR3 DNA reads TGCAGCGTTGAGATGGGCCCCCTGGGAAAGACCGGGGAGCTGTTTTTT. This encodes CSVEMGPLGKTGELFF. This sequence joins TRBV29-1 and TRBJ2-2; D call uncertain. Trimming pared 3 bases from V and 5 bases from J, leaving 19 bases between. The CDR3 is made up of 16 amino acids. Germline CDR1 SQVTM, CDR2 ANQGSEA.